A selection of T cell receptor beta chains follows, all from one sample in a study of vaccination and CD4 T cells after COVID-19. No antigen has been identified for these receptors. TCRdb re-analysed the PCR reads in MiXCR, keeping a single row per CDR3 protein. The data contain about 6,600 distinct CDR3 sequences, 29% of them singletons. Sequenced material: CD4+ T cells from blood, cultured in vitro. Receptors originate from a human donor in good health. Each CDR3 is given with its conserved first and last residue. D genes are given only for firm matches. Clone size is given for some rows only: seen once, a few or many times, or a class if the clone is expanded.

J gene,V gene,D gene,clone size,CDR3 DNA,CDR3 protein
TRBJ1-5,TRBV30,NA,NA,TGTGCCTGGAGTGGAAACAGGTATCATCAGCCCCAGCATTTT,CAWSGNRYHQPQHF
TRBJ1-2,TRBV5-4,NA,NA,TGTGCCAGCAGCCCAATGGACGGCAGGTCGGAAGCTAACTATGGCTACACCTTC,CASSPMDGRSEANYGYTF
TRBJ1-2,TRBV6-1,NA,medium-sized,TGTGCCAGCAGGCGGCCAGGGATGCGCTACACCTTC,CASRRPGMRYTF
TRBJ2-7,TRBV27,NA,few,TGTGCCAGCAGTTATGGTTCCAAGAGCTCCTACGAGCAGTACTTC,CASSYGSKSSYEQYF
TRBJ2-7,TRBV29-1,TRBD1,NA,TGCAGCGTTGAAAGGGACAGGGGTTACGAGCAGTACTTC,CSVERDRGYEQYF
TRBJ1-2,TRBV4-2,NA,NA,TGTGCCAGCAGCCAAGACAACTATGGCTACACCTTC,CASSQDNYGYTF
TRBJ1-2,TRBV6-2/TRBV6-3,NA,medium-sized,TGTGCCAGCAGTTACACGGCCCGGCCAGCTAACTATGGCTACACCTTC,CASSYTARPANYGYTF
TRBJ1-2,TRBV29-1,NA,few,TGCAGCGCGAAAGACGGGACTCTTCATGGCTACACCTTC,CSAKDGTLHGYTF
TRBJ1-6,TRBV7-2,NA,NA,TGTGCCAGCAGCCCCGGACCGAGCTCCTATAATTTACCCCTCCACTTT,CASSPGPSSYNLPLHF
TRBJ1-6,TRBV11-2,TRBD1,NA,TGTGCCAGCAGCTTAGGCCGGGACAGGGCTTTCTCACCCCTCCACTTT,CASSLGRDRAFSPLHF
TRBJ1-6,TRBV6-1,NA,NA,TGTGCCAGCAGTGAGGGACCTGATAATTCACCCCTCCACTTT,CASSEGPDNSPLHF
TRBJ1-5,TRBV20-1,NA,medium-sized,TGCAGTGCTAGAGATAGGGCAGGGGATAGCAATCAGCCCCAGCATTTT,CSARDRAGDSNQPQHF
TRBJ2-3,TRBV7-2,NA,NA,TGTGCCAGCAGCCCCGGGGTTAGCACAGATACGCAGTATTTT,CASSPGVSTDTQYF
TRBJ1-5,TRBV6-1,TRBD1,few,TGTGCCAGCAGCCTCGGGACAGGATACCAGCCCCAGCATTTT,CASSLGTGYQPQHF
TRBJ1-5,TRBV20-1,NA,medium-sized,TGCAGTGCTAGTAATGTCCAGGCCAATCAGCCCCAGCATTTT,CSASNVQANQPQHF
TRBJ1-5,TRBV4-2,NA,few,TGTGCCAGCAGCCAAGATGGGTTGGGTTCAAGCCAGCCCCAGCATTTT,CASSQDGLGSSQPQHF
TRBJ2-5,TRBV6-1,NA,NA,TGTGCCAGCAGGGACTGGAGACTAGGCAAAGAGACCCAGTACTTC,CASRDWRLGKETQYF
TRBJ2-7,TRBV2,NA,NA,TGTGCCAGCAAAAGAGAGGGCTCCTACGAGCAGTACTTC,CASKREGSYEQYF
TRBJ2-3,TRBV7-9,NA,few,TGTGCCAGCAGCCCCCAGAAAGCAGATACGCAGTATTTT,CASSPQKADTQYF
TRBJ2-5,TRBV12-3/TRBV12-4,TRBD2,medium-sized,TGTGCCAGCAGTTCCACCTGGGGTCTAGCGGGGGGGCTCGAGACCCAGTACTTC,CASSSTWGLAGGLETQYF
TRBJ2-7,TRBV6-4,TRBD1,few,TGTGCCAGCACCCACAGGGGGATAACCTCCTACGAGCAGTACTTC,CASTHRGITSYEQYF
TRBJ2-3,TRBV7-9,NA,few,TGTGCCAGCAGCTATACAGATACGCAGTATTTT,CASSYTDTQYF
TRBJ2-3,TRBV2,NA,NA,TGTGCCACCCCGGGACGACACACAGATACGCAGTATTTT,CATPGRHTDTQYF
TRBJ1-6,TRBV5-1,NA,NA,TGCGCCAGCAGCTTGGGAGGGCCTTCACCCCTCCACTTT,CASSLGGPSPLHF
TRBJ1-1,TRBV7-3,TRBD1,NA,TGTGCCAGCAGCTTAATAGGGGGCTACGCTGAAGCTTTCTTT,CASSLIGGYAEAFF
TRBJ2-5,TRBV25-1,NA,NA,TGTGCCAGCAGTCACGACTGGGAAGAGACCCAGTACTTC,CASSHDWEETQYF
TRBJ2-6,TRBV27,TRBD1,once,TGTGCCAGCAGTTTATTCCCCCCGGACAGGAGATTCTCTGGGGCCAACGTCCTGACTTTC,CASSLFPPDRRFSGANVLTF
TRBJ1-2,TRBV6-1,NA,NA,TGTGCCAGCAGTGAGGGGGGCAGGGGCCTCTATGGCTACACCTTC,CASSEGGRGLYGYTF
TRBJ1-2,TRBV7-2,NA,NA,TGTGCCAGCAGCTTAAAGGGGGGTTCTAACTATGGCTACACCTTC,CASSLKGGSNYGYTF
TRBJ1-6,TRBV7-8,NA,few,TGTGCCAGCAGCCGCGAGATTGACCCCGGGGGGTCACCCCTCCACTTT,CASSREIDPGGSPLHF
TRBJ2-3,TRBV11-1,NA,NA,TGTGCCAGCAGCTTAGGACGGAGTTTAAGCACAGATACGCAGTATTTT,CASSLGRSLSTDTQYF
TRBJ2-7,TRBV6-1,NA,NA,TGTGCCAGCAGGCTACAGGGACGGGACGAGCAGTACTTC,CASRLQGRDEQYF
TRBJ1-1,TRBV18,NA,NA,TGTGCCAGCTCCCCGGCTAGGGACACTGAAGCTTTCTTT,CASSPARDTEAFF
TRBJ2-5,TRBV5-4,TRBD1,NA,TGTGCCAGCAGCTTGAAAACAGGGGGCTGGCAAGAGACCCAGTACTTC,CASSLKTGGWQETQYF
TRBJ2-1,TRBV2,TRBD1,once,TGTGCCAACCCGATTGCCGGGACAGGGGTTTTGGATGAGCAGTTCTTC,CANPIAGTGVLDEQFF
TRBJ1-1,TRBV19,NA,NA,TGTGCCACTGGAGAAGTTATGAACACTGAAGCTTTCTTT,CATGEVMNTEAFF
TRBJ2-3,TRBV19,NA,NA,TGTGCCAGTAGTATGAGAGATACGCAGTATTTT,CASSMRDTQYF
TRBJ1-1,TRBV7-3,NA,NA,TGTGCCAGCAGCTTAATAGGATTAGGGGATCCGAATGAAGCTTTCTTT,CASSLIGLGDPNEAFF
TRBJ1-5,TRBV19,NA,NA,TGTGTTAGTAGTATGTGGGGCGGCAATCAGCCCCAGCATTTT,CVSSMWGGNQPQHF
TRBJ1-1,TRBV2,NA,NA,TGTGCCAGCAGTGACAGGGCTGTCACTGAAGCTTTCTTT,CASSDRAVTEAFF
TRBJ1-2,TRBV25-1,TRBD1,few,TGTGCCAGCAGTGAGGGGGCAGGGGGTGATTATGGCTACACCTTC,CASSEGAGGDYGYTF
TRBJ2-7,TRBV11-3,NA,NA,TGTGCCAGCAGCTTTGCAGGGCACTCCTACGAGCAGTACTTC,CASSFAGHSYEQYF
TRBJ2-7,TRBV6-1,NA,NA,TGTGCCAGCAGTGAAGCGCGAGGCTCAGGGGAGCAGTACTTC,CASSEARGSGEQYF
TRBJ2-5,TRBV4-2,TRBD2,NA,TGTGCCAGCAGCCAAGTCCCCGGGGGGGGGCAATTTCGAAGGCAAGAGACCCAGTACTTC,CASSQVPGGGQFRRQETQYF
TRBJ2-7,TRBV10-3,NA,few,TGTGCCATCAATTCACGGGGCGAGCAGTACTTC,CAINSRGEQYF
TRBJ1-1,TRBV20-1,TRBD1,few,TGCAGTGCTCACAGGGGGGGGTCTGAAGCTTTCTTT,CSAHRGGSEAFF
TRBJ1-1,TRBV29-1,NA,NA,TGCAGCGTTGACAGGGGCGGTGGAAACACTGAAGCTTTCTTT,CSVDRGGGNTEAFF
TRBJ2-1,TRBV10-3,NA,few,TGTGCCATCAGTGAGCGGGCCAATGAGCAGTTCTTC,CAISERANEQFF
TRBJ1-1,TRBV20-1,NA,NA,TGCAGTGCTAGAGATTGGGAGCGAGGCGTGAACACTGAAGCTTTCTTT,CSARDWERGVNTEAFF
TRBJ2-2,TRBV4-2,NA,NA,TGTGCCAGCAGCCAAGAGAGGGATCCAACCGGGGAGCTGTTTTTT,CASSQERDPTGELFF
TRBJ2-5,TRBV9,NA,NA,TGTGCCAGCAGCGTAGGGGGCGGTCTGGAGACCCAGTACTTC,CASSVGGGLETQYF
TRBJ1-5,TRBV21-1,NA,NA,TGCGGGGGGCAGCCCCAGCATTTT,CGGQPQHF
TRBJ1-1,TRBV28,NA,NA,TGTGCCAGCAGTTACCCCCCAGGTGAAGCTTTCTTT,CASSYPPGEAFF
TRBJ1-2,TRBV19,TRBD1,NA,TGTGCCAGTAGTGGATCGACAGGGAACTATGGCTACACCTTC,CASSGSTGNYGYTF
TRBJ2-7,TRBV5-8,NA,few,TGTGCCAGCACCCCTCGAGGGCTCGACGAGCAGTACTTC,CASTPRGLDEQYF
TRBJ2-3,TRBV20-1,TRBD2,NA,TGCAGTGCTGCGGGACTAGCGGGGGGAATCCCTAGCACAGATACGCAGTATTTT,CSAAGLAGGIPSTDTQYF
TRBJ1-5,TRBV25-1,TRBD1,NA,TGTGCCAGCAGACTGGACAGGGCATGCGGACAGGGCAAGAGGGCCCAGCATTTT,CASRLDRACGQGKRAQHF